The sequence of this T cell receptor (beta chain) was determined in a study of control samples from healthy donors and cancer patients. Trimming cost V 7 bases and J 2 bases, with 6 bases left between them. This CDR3 has 12 residues. Germline V lookup: CDR1 SNHLY, CDR2 FYNNEI. Sequencing was performed with immunoSEQ multiplex PCR; in TCRdb, only in-frame clones are kept and a portion is missing. The table records about 120,000 clones, just under 95% of them present only once. The chain uses TRBV2 and TRBJ1-5, with D perhaps TRBD1 (6 bases). The sample taken for sequencing was blood. The sequence came from a man younger than 35 in good health. In DNA, the CDR3 is TGTGCCAGCACAGGGGGCAATCAGCCCCAGCATTTT. Residues: CASTGGNQPQHF.